This T cell receptor (beta chain) was retrieved from a study of T-cell reconstitution after alpha-beta-depleted transplantation in children. The TCRbeta library was prepared with unique molecular identifiers. Each CDR3 protein is one row after TCRdb ran MiXCR on the PCR reads. The table has over 300,000 distinct CDR3 sequences, approximately 10% seen once. The material sequenced was PBMCs from the stem cell graft donor, taken from the stem cell graft. The TCR comes from a human donor who donated a stem cell graft to a child with acute lymphoblastic leukemia.

In nucleotides, the CDR3 is TGCAGCGTTGATGCCGGGACTAGTATAAATACGCAGTATTTT. Protein: CSVDAGTSINTQYF. This chain connects TRBV29-1 to TRBJ2-3; 8 nucleotides match TRBD2. Germline CDR1 reads SQVTM; CDR2 reads ANQGSEA. The length of the CDR3 is 14 residues. J lost 7 bases, V lost 3 bases, and 9 bases had no gene match.